The 3 T cell receptor beta chains below all came from one sample that was sequenced in a study of neurological immune-mediated disorders. TCRdb reprocessed the 5' RACE reads via MiXCR and lists one record per CDR3 protein. The sample shows 65,000 to 95,000 distinct CDR3 sequences, 5% to 6% of them seen only once. Time point noted: longitudinal time-point 2. What was sequenced was PBMCs. These receptors came from a woman in her fifties or sixties with multiple sclerosis.

This clonotype is deemed medium-sized (0.01 to 0.1%). One end of the junction does not line up with germline, which may come from a read error. The gene calls are TRBV7-2 and TRBJ2-5, with TRBD2 as a possible D gene (5 bases). Per germline, CDR1 SGHTA and CDR2 FQGNSA. The CDR3 is 14 amino acids. The CDR3 loop is CASSPGLTQGTQYF. CDR3 sequence (DNA): TGTGCCAGCAGCCCCGGACTTACCCAAGGGACCCAGTACTTC.

This clonotype occurred many times. V usage is TRBV20-1 and J usage is TRBJ1-5, with 7 nucleotides matching TRBD1. CDR1 is DFQATT and CDR2 is SNEGSKA in the germline V gene (reference sequence). This CDR3 spans 14 amino acids. Trimming cost V 1 base and J 7 bases; bases outside gene matches: 7. CDR3: CSARVNRGGQPQHF. The CDR3 nucleotides are TGCAGTGCTAGAGTGAACAGGGGAGGCCAGCCCCAGCATTTT.

This clonotype was observed at least ten times. The chain employs TRBV15 and TRBJ1-6, with 8 bases matching TRBD1. CDR3 length: 15 residues. In germline, CDR1 is LNHNV, CDR2 YYDKDF (reference sequence). V shed 5 bases and J 7 bases; nucleotides not matched to a gene: 7. In DNA, the CDR3 is TGTGCCACCAGCGGAACCCGACAGGGGAATTCACCCCTCCACTTT. Translating gives CATSGTRQGNSPLHF.